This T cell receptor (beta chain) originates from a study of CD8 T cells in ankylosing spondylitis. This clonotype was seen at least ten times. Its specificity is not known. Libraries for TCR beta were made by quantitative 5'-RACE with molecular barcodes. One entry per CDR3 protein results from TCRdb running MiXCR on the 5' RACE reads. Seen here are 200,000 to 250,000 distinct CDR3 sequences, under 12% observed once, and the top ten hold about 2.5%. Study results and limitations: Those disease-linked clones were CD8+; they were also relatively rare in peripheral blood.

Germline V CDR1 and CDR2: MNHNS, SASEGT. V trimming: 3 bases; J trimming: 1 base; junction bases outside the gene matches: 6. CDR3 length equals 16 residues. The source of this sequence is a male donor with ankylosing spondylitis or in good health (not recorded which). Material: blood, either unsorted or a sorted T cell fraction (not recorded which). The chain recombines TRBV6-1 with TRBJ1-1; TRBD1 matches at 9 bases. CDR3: CASSELWTGENTEAFF. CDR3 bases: TGTGCCAGCAGTGAGCTTTGGACAGGGGAGAACACTGAAGCTTTCTTT.